The 5 T cell receptor beta chains listed next were all sequenced from one sample in a study of blood T cells in healthy people across ages. It was with a sample-barcoded 5' primer and a J-beta primer mix that a second PCR of roughly 7 to 12 cycles was run. TCRdb re-called the 5' RACE reads with MiXCR, one entry per CDR3 protein. Here the sample spans fewer than 1,000,000 distinct CDR3 sequences, around 42% being singletons. The source material was blood. The receptors originated from a man aged 55-75 years in good health.

The J gene is TRBJ1-2, the V gene TRBV5-1, with D unclear. There are 13 residues in the CDR3. The germline gives CDR1 SGHRS, CDR2 YFSETQ. Deletions cut 4 bases from V and 0 bases from J, with 7 bases between. CDR3 in DNA: TGCGCCAGCAGCGGGAGTTCTAACTATGGCTACACCTTC. It codes for CASSGSSNYGYTF.

The CDR3 loop is CSASPGGTDTQYF. DNA for the CDR3: TGCAGTGCTAGTCCCGGGGGGACAGATACGCAGTATTTT. The rearrangement links TRBV20-1 to TRBJ2-3; TRBD2 matches at 7 bases. Germline CDR1 reads DFQATT; CDR2 reads SNEGSKA (reference sequence). CDR3 length equals 13 residues. Unmatched junction bases numbered 3, after V lost 3 bases and J lost 3 bases.

The chain has TRBV2 and TRBJ1-1; D perhaps matches TRBD1 (6 bases). The CDR3 runs 14 residues. Germline V CDR1 and CDR2: SNHLY, FYNNEI. V was cut by 2 bases and J by 3 bases, with 10 bases left in between. The CDR3 DNA reads TGTGCCAGCAGTGAACAGGGGATGGACACTGAAGCTTTCTTT. Protein: CASSEQGMDTEAFF.

The V gene is TRBV7-2, the J gene TRBJ1-2; D is perhaps TRBD1 (5 bases). V dropped 4 bases and J dropped 3 bases, with 12 bases sitting between them. Germline V CDR1 and CDR2: SGHTA, FQGNSA. This CDR3 has 14 residues. The CDR3: CASSSPGGDYGYTF. Here the CDR3 DNA reads TGTGCCAGCAGCTCTCCGGGGGGGGACTATGGCTACACCTTC. Full variable domain (outside the CDR3, taken from reference TRBV7-2 and TRBJ1-2): GAGVSQSPSNKVTEKGKDVELRCDPISGHTALYWYRQSLGQGLEFLIYFQGNSAPDKSGLPSDRFSAERTGGSVSTLTIQRTQQEDSAVYLCASSSPGGDYGYTFGSGTRLTVV.

This clonotype was observed a single time. This chain connects TRBV20-1 to TRBJ2-3; D is possibly TRBD2 (5 bases). The CDR3 is 15 amino acids. Trimming left V 0 bases short and J 3 bases short, with 13 bases between. Per the germline V gene, CDR1 is DFQATT and CDR2 is SNEGSKA (reference sequence). DNA of the CDR3: TGCAGTGCTAGAGATCTAGAGGGCGCGACAGATACGCAGTATTTT. Protein: CSARDLEGATDTQYF.